These 3 T cell receptor beta chains share one sample of origin, sequenced in a study of shared clonotypes between healthy human individuals. Some clones are missing from TCRdb's copy, which holds only in-frame ones; the method was immunoSEQ multiplex PCR. The repertoire holds around 2.5 million clones, with more than 85% as singletons. The specimen was naive CD4+ T cells from PBMCs. Subset of the sample: CD45RA+ positively selected. The receptor source for this set is a man aged 18 to 29 in good health. Some clones in this sample may be carry-over from other donors' samples.

V is TRBV7-9 and J is TRBJ2-5; TRBD1 matches at 11 bases. Matching the DNA end better, TRBJ2-7 makes the J call doubtful. Germline V gives CDR1 SEHNR, CDR2 FQNEAQ (reference sequence). The CDR3 is made up of 14 amino acids. This CDR3 reads CASSLGQGDYEQYF. CDR3 sequence (DNA): TGTGCCAGCAGCTTGGGACAGGGGGATTACGAGCAGTACTTC.

The V and J genes are TRBV5-6 and TRBJ1-5; D gene ambiguous. In germline, CDR1 is SGHDT, CDR2 YYEEEE. There are 15 residues in the CDR3. Between the trimmed V and J ends, which lost 1 base and 6 bases, there was a span of 14 bases. The CDR3 DNA reads TGTGCCAGCAGCTTGTCGGTAGGGCAATTTCAGCCCCAGCATTTT. Encoded protein: CASSLSVGQFQPQHF.

V usage is TRBV7-3 and J usage is TRBJ2-1, with TRBD2 matching 7 bases. The CDR3 has 14 residues. V lost 7 bases to trimming and J lost 2 bases; unmatched junction nucleotides: 5. CDR1 and CDR2 (germline): SGHTA, FQGTGA. CDR3 amino acids: CASTPGGTYNEQFF. The CDR3 bases are TGTGCCAGCACCCCCGGGGGGACCTACAATGAGCAGTTCTTC.